This T cell receptor (beta chain) derives from a study of CD8+ T cells in alopecia areata. Study as a whole: Graft recipients were approximately 6-10-week-old female C3H/HeJ mice, and donor skin originated from approximately 6-12-month-old C3H/HeJ mice with spontaneous alopecia. Regarding the study as a whole: It was lesional scalp, especially alopecia totalis/universalis, that showed higher clonality than normal scalp. Besides other cells, scalp samples also yield sequences of resident alphabeta T cells from normal skin.

Cells that came from pooled cutaneous lymph nodes were sorted using CD4, CD8alpha, NKG2D, NKG2ACE and other markers. Once RNA had been extracted, it was reverse transcribed into cDNA to act as the sequencing template. Assay used: immunoSEQ multiplex PCR; TCRdb lists only in-frame clones, some missing. Listed for the sample are 290,000 or so clones, none seen a single time. A word on this clone: Its antigen is undetermined. Each gene name is a mouse one. The same CDR3 is also encoded by other DNA sequences in this sample.

The receptor's source is a C3H/HeJ mouse with alopecia areata. The strain is characterized by the MHC haplotype H2-k. Sequencing input: CD4+ T cells sorted from a lymph node.

This chain's CDR3 is CASGDRGYNSPLYF. The covered CDR3 bases are TGTGCCAGCGGTGACAGGGGGTATAATTCGCCC. The chain employs TRBV13-2 and TRBJ1-6; 7 bases are a match to TRBD1. The read terminates 3 residues ahead of where the CDR3 ends, so the germline J gene completes it. TRBJ1-6 is sorted into the ORF group, with uncertain function. The CDR3 runs to 14 residues. From germline, CDR1 is NNHNN and CDR2 SYGAGS (reference sequence). The J segment lost 4 bases and the V segment lost 2 bases, leaving 0 bases of the junction unmatched.